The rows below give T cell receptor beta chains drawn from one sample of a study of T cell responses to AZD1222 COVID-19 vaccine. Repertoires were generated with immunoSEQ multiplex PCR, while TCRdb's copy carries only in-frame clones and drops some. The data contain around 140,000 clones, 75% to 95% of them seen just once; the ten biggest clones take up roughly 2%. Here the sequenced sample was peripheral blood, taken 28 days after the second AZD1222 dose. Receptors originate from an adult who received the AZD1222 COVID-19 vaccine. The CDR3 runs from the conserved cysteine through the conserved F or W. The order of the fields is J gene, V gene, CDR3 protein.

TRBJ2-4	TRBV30	CAWGIPGIAKNIQYF
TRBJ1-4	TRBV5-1	CASSLLTGREKLFF
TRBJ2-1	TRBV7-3	CASSSPPSSGQSSYNEQFF
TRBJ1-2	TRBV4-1	CASSQEGGRAGYTF
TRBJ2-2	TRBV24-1	CATSKTGGNAGELFF
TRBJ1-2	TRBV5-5	CASSPRTAFTNYGYTF
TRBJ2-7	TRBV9	CASSAPDRGPLVQYF
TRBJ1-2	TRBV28	CASNRAQWGYTF
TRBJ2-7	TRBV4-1	CASSPTGTLREQYF
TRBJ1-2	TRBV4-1	CASSHPSPSPSYGYTF